This passage covers 28 T cell receptor beta chains from one sample sequenced in a study of shared clonotypes between healthy human individuals. Some clones are missing from TCRdb's copy, which holds only in-frame ones; the method was immunoSEQ multiplex PCR. The sample carries more than 900,000 clones, about four fifths recorded once. The sequenced sample was memory CD4+ T cells from PBMCs. Subset noted: CD45RA-negative fraction. The receptors here all came from a man aged 18-30 years in good health. Some clones in this sample may be carry-over from other donors' samples.

The V call is TRBV7-6, the J call TRBJ2-1, with D tentatively TRBD2 (7 bases). Germline V gives CDR1 SGHVS, CDR2 FNYEAQ. The CDR3 is 12 amino acids. Trimming removed 2 bases at V and 13 bases at J, with 12 bases between. CDR3 in amino acids: CASSLSGGRQFF. The CDR3 bases are TGTGCCAGCAGCTTATCGGGGGGCCGACAGTTCTTC.

The CDR3 is CASSSTGPNEKLFF. The DNA of the CDR3 is TGTGCCAGCAGCTCGACAGGGCCAAATGAAAAACTGTTTTTT. V gene TRBV7-8 combines with J gene TRBJ1-4; 7 positions agree with TRBD1. This CDR3 comprises 14 residues. The V gene's germline CDR1 is SGHVS and CDR2 FQNEAQ. Unmatched junction bases numbered 4, after V lost 4 bases and J lost 5 bases.

This clone was counted once. The gene calls are TRBV19 and TRBJ2-1; 8 nucleotides line up with TRBD2. This CDR3 is 15 amino acids long. V trimming: 3 bases; J trimming: 6 bases; junction bases outside the gene matches: 7. Germline V gene sequence: CDR1 LNHDA, CDR2 SQIVND (reference sequence). CDR3 sequence: CASSIRAGVGNEQFF. CDR3 DNA sequence: TGTGCCAGTAGTATTAGAGCGGGAGTAGGCAATGAGCAGTTCTTC.

This clone was observed once. The chain recombines TRBV6-6 with TRBJ1-6, with 8 bases fitting TRBD1. Germline values: CDR1 MNHNY, CDR2 SVGAGI (reference sequence). CDR3 length: 15 amino acids. Germline trimming cut 6 bases from V and 10 bases from J; bases unmatched to any gene: 11. Written as DNA, the CDR3 is TGTGCCAGCAGGCCGACAGGGGAAATCTACTCACCCCTCCACTTT. Translating it yields CASRPTGEIYSPLHF.

The chain has TRBV4-2 and TRBJ2-2; 8 bases agree with TRBD2. CDR1 and CDR2 (germline): LGHNA, YNFKEQ. The trim removed 0 bases at V and 4 bases at J, leaving 7 bases unmatched. CDR3 length equals 17 residues. The CDR3 here is CASSQDRGAGGTGELFF. The CDR3 bases are TGTGCCAGCAGCCAAGATAGGGGGGCGGGAGGCACCGGGGAGCTGTTTTTT.

V and J are TRBV7-9 and TRBJ1-1, with 9 positions matching TRBD1. Per the germline V gene, CDR1 is SEHNR and CDR2 is FQNEAQ (reference sequence). V dropped 3 bases and J dropped 5; count of bases not matched to a gene: 7. This CDR3 comprises 15 residues. In DNA form, the CDR3 reads TGTGCCAGCAGCTTGGAGACAGGGGGTAGTACTGAAGCTTTCTTT. This gives the protein CASSLETGGSTEAFF. The full variable domain, completed using reference TRBV7-9 and TRBJ1-1, is DTGVSQNPRHKITKRGQNVTFRCDPISEHNRLYWYRQTLGQGPEFLTYFQNEAQLEKSRLLSDRFSAERPKGSFSTLEIQRTEQGDSAMYLCASSLETGGSTEAFFGQGTRLTVV.

V gene TRBV18 combines with J gene TRBJ2-7; TRBD1 matches 11 bases. The V and J ends lost 4 bases and 4 bases, in that order; junction bases with no gene match: 6. The CDR3 has 15 residues. From germline, CDR1 is KGHSH and CDR2 LQKENI. DNA for the CDR3: TGTGCCAGCTCACTCTTCGGACAGGGGGCATACGAGCAGTACTTC. Encoded protein: CASSLFGQGAYEQYF.

This clone was found once. The chain carries TRBV7-9 and TRBJ2-7, with unresolved D. The CDR3 length is 14 residues. V lost 3 bases, J lost 0 bases, and 9 bases lay in between. Germline CDR1 is SEHNR and CDR2 is FQNEAQ (reference sequence). Written as DNA, the CDR3 is TGTGCCAGCAGCTTTGGGATCAGCTCCTACGAGCAGTACTTC. It is translated as CASSFGISSYEQYF.

Concerning this clone: A much larger clone is a single base away; this may be a read error. This same CDR3 is encoded by further DNA sequences in the sample. The chain has TRBV28 and TRBJ2-3; no clear D. Trimming stripped 4 bases from V and 1 base from J, with 3 bases between. Germline values: CDR1 MDHEN, CDR2 SYDVKM. CDR3 length: 12 residues. CDR3: CASSSRTDTQYF. CDR3 DNA sequence: TGTGCCAGCAGTTCCCGCACAGATACGCAGTATTTT. Combining the CDR3 with reference TRBV28 and TRBJ2-3 gives the whole variable domain DVKVTQSSRYLVKRTGEKVFLECVQDMDHENMFWYRQDPGLGLRLIYFSYDVKMKEKGDIPEGYSVSREKKERFSLILESASTNQTSMYLCASSSRTDTQYFGPGTRLTVL.

This rearrangement joins TRBV11-2 to TRBJ2-3, with D possibly TRBD1 on 5 matching bases. Germline V gene data show CDR1 as SGHAT and CDR2 as FQNNGV. V was pared by 1 base and J by 3 bases, with 8 bases between. The CDR3 is 14 amino acids. The CDR3 protein is CASSLGGSTDTQYF. As DNA, the CDR3 is TGTGCCAGCAGCTTAGGGGGCTCAACAGATACGCAGTATTTT.

This clone was found once. V and J are TRBV11-1 and TRBJ1-1, with a possible D match to TRBD1 (6 bases). This CDR3 region has 16 residues. Germline V gene data show CDR1 as SGHAT and CDR2 as FQDESV (reference sequence). The germline V and J ends were trimmed by 1 base and 6 bases, with 18 bases remaining between them. The CDR3 here is CASSLVAGADPPEAFF. DNA for the CDR3: TGTGCCAGCAGCTTAGTTGCGGGGGCCGATCCCCCTGAAGCTTTCTTT.

The chain employs TRBV5-4 and TRBJ2-4; no definite D call. CDR3 length: 14 residues. Germline loops: CDR1 SGHNT, CDR2 YYREEE (reference sequence). V was trimmed by 4 bases and J by 0 bases, leaving 8 bases between them. The CDR3 nucleotides are TGTGCCAGCAGCGCGACGGTAGCCAAAAACATTCAGTACTTC. It is translated as CASSATVAKNIQYF.

The chain uses TRBV28 and TRBJ1-3; 7 bases align to TRBD1. Germline assignment: CDR1 MDHEN and CDR2 SYDVKM. CDR3 size: 15 residues. V gave up 5 bases and J gave up 2 bases; unmatched junction bases: 6. The CDR3 reads CASSRQGATGNTIYF. Here the CDR3 DNA reads TGTGCCAGCAGTCGACAGGGAGCGACTGGAAACACCATATATTTT.

This clone was picked up many times. The V and J genes are TRBV11-2 and TRBJ2-1; D possibly corresponds to TRBD1 (6 bases). Trimming took off 2 bases at V and 9 bases at J, with 14 bases between the two ends. CDR1 is SGHAT, CDR2 FQNNGV, per germline. This CDR3 region has 14 residues. In DNA form, the CDR3 reads TGTGCCAGCAGCTTAAGAGCCCAGGGGAGTGAGCAGTTCTTC. This encodes CASSLRAQGSEQFF.

This clone is a singleton in its sample. J is TRBJ1-5 and V is TRBV25-1, with D tentatively TRBD1 (5 bases). V was cut by 4 bases and J by 8 bases, with 27 bases left in between. Germline V CDR1 and CDR2: MGHDK, SYGVNS. The CDR3 loop spans 18 amino acids. The CDR3 reads CASSALISQGQCEKPQHF. The CDR3 region has the DNA TGTGCCAGCAGTGCACTTATATCCCAGGGTCAGTGTGAAAAGCCCCAGCATTTT.

The chain employs TRBV5-4 and TRBJ2-5; TRBD2 matches at 10 bases. Germline CDR1 and CDR2: SGHNT and YYREEE (reference sequence). After removal of 0 bases from V and 2 bases from J, the junction contained 1 base not matched to a gene. This CDR3 is built from 15 residues. Here the CDR3 DNA reads TGTGCCAGCAGCTTGGCTAGCGGGAGTCAAGAGACCCAGTACTTC. Protein: CASSLASGSQETQYF.

The chain carries TRBV18 and TRBJ2-4; 8 bases are shared with TRBD2. CDR3 length equals 15 residues. Germline CDR1 and CDR2: KGHSH and LQKENI. Trimming cost V 6 bases and J 3 bases; bases outside gene matches: 7. Here the CDR3 DNA reads TGTGCCAGCTCCCGGGGGGGCAACGGCAAAAACATTCAGTACTTC. Translation gives CASSRGGNGKNIQYF.

The rearrangement uses TRBV7-9 and TRBJ1-1; D might be TRBD1 (6 bases). CDR1 and CDR2 (germline): SEHNR, FQNEAQ (reference sequence). This CDR3 spans 15 amino acids. V was trimmed by 3 bases and J by 1 base, leaving 12 bases between them. The CDR3: CASSLNRATNTEAFF. DNA of the CDR3: TGTGCCAGCAGCTTGAACAGGGCTACGAACACTGAAGCTTTCTTT.

The chain recombines TRBV27 with TRBJ2-2, with 10 bases lining up with TRBD1. Trimming at V came to 1 base and at J to 3 bases, leaving 8 bases not matched to a gene. Germline assignment: CDR1 MNHEY and CDR2 SMNVEV (reference sequence). The CDR3 sequence is 18 residues long. The CDR3 protein is CASSLYGTGDGYTGELFF. CDR3 sequence (DNA): TGTGCCAGCAGTTTATACGGGACAGGGGATGGGTACACCGGGGAGCTGTTTTTT.

This clone was observed a few times. Other DNA sequences of this sample code for an identical CDR3. The rearrangement links TRBV7-3 to TRBJ1-1; no reliable D call. The germline V gene has CDR1 SGHTA and CDR2 FQGTGA. The ends were cut back, 4 bases at V and 1 base at J, with 7 bases in the middle. The CDR3 runs to 13 residues. The CDR3 here is CASSSTGNTEAFF. The CDR3 DNA follows: TGTGCCAGCAGCTCCACGGGGAACACTGAAGCTTTCTTT.

The V call is TRBV10-1, the J call TRBJ2-1; D gene ambiguous. This CDR3 has 15 amino acids. V was trimmed by 0 bases and J by 14 bases, leaving 20 bases between them. The germline gives CDR1 WNHNN, CDR2 SYGVQD (reference sequence). The CDR3 DNA follows: TGCGCCAGCAGTGAGTCCTCTAGACGTACCCAAGTGAAGTTCTTC. The encoded protein is CASSESSRRTQVKFF.

The sample holds one count of this clone. This rearrangement joins TRBV5-1 to TRBJ2-7; D is perhaps TRBD1 or TRBD2 (5 bases each). The germline CDR1 and CDR2 sequences are SGHRS and YFSETQ. The V end lost 3 bases, the J end lost 2 bases, and 18 bases lay between the germline ends. The CDR3 consists of 16 residues. For the CDR3, the DNA is TGCGCCAGCAGCTCGGGGCGACAGAGCCTGACCTACGAGCAGTACTTC. The encoded protein is CASSSGRQSLTYEQYF.

The chain uses TRBV4-3 and TRBJ2-1, with D tentatively TRBD2 (6 bases). This CDR3 is 16 amino acids long. V was trimmed by 0 bases and J by 6 bases, leaving 15 bases between them. Looked up from germline, CDR1 is LGHNA and CDR2 is YSLEER. The CDR3 DNA follows: TGCGCCAGCAGCCAAGATCCTCGCGGGAAGCTCAATGAGCAGTTCTTC. Translated, it gives CASSQDPRGKLNEQFF.

The chain is built from TRBV10-3 and TRBJ2-7; D possibly uses TRBD1 or TRBD2 (5 bases each). Trimming left V 11 bases short and J 6 bases short, with 17 bases between. Germline V gene lookup returns CDR1 ENHRY and CDR2 SYGVKD. The CDR3 has 12 residues. The CDR3: CALGETLGEQYF. In nucleotides, the CDR3 is TGTGCCTTGGGGGAGACCCTGGGCGAGCAGTACTTC.

This clone was detected once. The chain joins TRBV7-3 to TRBJ2-1, with 10 bases aligning to TRBD1. CDR1 SGHTA and CDR2 FQGTGA come from the germline V gene. Trimming cost V 5 bases and J 8 bases; bases outside gene matches: 9. The CDR3 length is 15 residues. CDR3 sequence reads: CASSAGDRGRDEQFF. DNA of the CDR3: TGTGCCAGCAGCGCCGGCGACAGGGGGCGAGATGAGCAGTTCTTC.

This clone has ten or more counts. The chain recombines TRBV11-3 with TRBJ2-3; possible D gene TRBD1, 6 bases. Germline loops: CDR1 SGHNT, CDR2 YENEEA. This CDR3 comprises 13 residues. The V end was cut by 6 bases, the J end by 7 bases, with 14 bases between. The CDR3 region is CASSSEQGNTQYF. CDR3 nucleotide sequence: TGTGCCAGCAGTTCCGAACAGGGAAATACGCAGTATTTT.

The rearrangement uses TRBV5-1 and TRBJ1-1; D is unclear. V lost 5 bases and J 0 bases, leaving 8 bases between the germline ends. Germline V CDR1 and CDR2: SGHRS, YFSETQ. The CDR3 has 13 residues. The DNA of the CDR3 is TGCGCCAGCAGTTCAACCATGAACACTGAAGCTTTCTTT. Protein sequence: CASSSTMNTEAFF.

The table lists this clone with a count of one. The chain combines TRBV5-5 with TRBJ1-5; D is undetermined. The CDR3 consists of 12 residues. The germline V and J ends were trimmed by 0 bases and 5 bases, with 3 bases remaining between them. The germline CDR1 and CDR2 sequences are SGHKS and YYEKEE (reference sequence). For the CDR3, the DNA is TGTGCCAGCAGCTTGGAGGATCAGCCCCAGCATTTT. It codes for CASSLEDQPQHF.